The sequence of this T cell receptor beta chain was determined in a study of cytomegalovirus exposure and HLA in healthy donors. Study-level results: There were a few CMV-associated chains whose specificity for CMV antigens was confirmed in vitro.

TCRdb keeps only in-frame clones here, not all; method: immunoSEQ multiplex PCR. The table records about 72,000 clones, roughly 94% of them present only once. V gave up 5 bases and J gave up 4 bases, with 12 bases separating them. From germline, CDR1 is SEHNR and CDR2 FQNEAQ (reference sequence). This CDR3 is 14 amino acids long. Comments on this clone: Its antigen is unknown.

V is TRBV7-9 and J is TRBJ1-5; D is unresolved. Sequencing used PBMCs. The receptor was isolated from a young woman in good health and CMV-seronegative. The CDR3, as DNA: TGTGCCAGCAGCCATAGCGCCCAGAATCAGCCCCAGCATTTT. The encoded protein is CASSHSAQNQPQHF.